The rows below give T cell receptor beta chains drawn from one sample of a study of blood T cells in healthy people across ages. MiXCR, run by TCRdb on the 5' RACE reads, gives a single entry per CDR3 protein. The data show 750,000 to 950,000 distinct CDR3 sequences, with roughly 53% seen just once and roughly two fifths held by the top ten. Sequencing input: blood. These receptors were collected from a man aged 80 or over in good health. Both conserved end residues are part of each CDR3. D genes are given only for firm matches. The listing skips clone size in some rows; elsewhere it reads once, few, many or a size class.

V,size,length,J,D,CDR3,DNA
TRBV6-1,NA,14,TRBJ2-7,TRBD2,CASVGLGGIYEQYF,TGTGCCAGCGTGGGATTGGGGGGGATTTACGAGCAGTACTTC
TRBV2,NA,12,TRBJ2-7,NA,CASTTDRSQQYF,TGTGCCAGCACCACAGACAGGAGTCAACAGTACTTC
TRBV12-3/TRBV12-4,once,13,TRBJ1-1,NA,CASSWGRYTEAFF,TGTGCCAGCAGCTGGGGACGGTACACTGAAGCTTTCTTT
TRBV28,few,12,TRBJ2-1,NA,CASSQGVWEQFF,TGTGCCAGCTCCCAAGGAGTTTGGGAGCAGTTCTTC
TRBV4-2,few,15,TRBJ2-1,NA,CASSQDRAVVMEQFF,TGTGCCAGCAGCCAAGATCGCGCGGTCGTAATGGAGCAGTTCTTC
TRBV7-2,NA,15,TRBJ2-7,TRBD2,CASSLLGAGVYEQYF,TGTGCCAGCAGCTTATTGGGAGCGGGGGTCTACGAGCAGTACTTC
TRBV9,NA,14,TRBJ2-7,TRBD2,CASAAGGPLYEQYF,TGTGCCAGCGCGGCGGGAGGGCCGCTATACGAGCAGTACTTC
TRBV6-1,once,16,TRBJ2-7,NA,CASSERSSVRAYEQYF,TGTGCCAGCAGTGAACGGTCATCGGTGAGGGCCTACGAGCAGTACTTC
TRBV2,NA,13,TRBJ2-2,NA,CASREFGSGELFF,TGTGCCAGCCGCGAATTTGGGTCCGGGGAGCTGTTTTTT
TRBV6-5,NA,15,TRBJ2-7,TRBD1,CASKRQGNGFYEQYF,TGTGCCAGCAAGAGACAGGGGAATGGTTTCTACGAGCAGTACTTC
TRBV4-2,few,15,TRBJ2-3,NA,CASTQTTGSTDTQYF,TGTGCCAGCACCCAGACGACCGGTAGCACAGATACGCAGTATTTT
TRBV3-1,NA,15,TRBJ1-2,NA,CASSHAVGRNYGYTF,TGTGCCAGCAGCCATGCGGTCGGGCGGAACTATGGCTACACCTTC
TRBV20-1,NA,15,TRBJ1-5,NA,CSARNLMGGDQPQHF,TGCAGTGCTAGAAACCTAATGGGGGGAGACCAGCCCCAGCATTTT
TRBV29-1,NA,18,TRBJ2-3,NA,CSVELQEAGKKSTDTQYF,TGCAGCGTTGAATTACAGGAGGCCGGAAAGAAAAGCACAGATACGCAGTATTTT
TRBV4-2,few,12,TRBJ2-7,NA,CASSETGIEQYF,TGTGCCAGCAGCGAGACGGGGATCGAGCAGTACTTC
TRBV7-8,many,14,TRBJ1-1,NA,CASSLLQGLAEAFF,TGTGCCAGCAGCCTTTTGCAGGGGCTAGCTGAAGCTTTCTTT
TRBV24-1,NA,17,TRBJ2-1,TRBD1,CATSDRVGQDAYNEQFF,TGTGCCACCAGTGACCGAGTCGGACAGGATGCCTACAATGAGCAGTTCTTC
TRBV3-1,NA,14,TRBJ2-4,TRBD2,CASTLSGSLNEQYF,TGTGCCAGCACCCTTAGCGGGAGTCTCAATGAGCAGTACTTC
TRBV29-1,few,14,TRBJ2-1,TRBD2,CSVVGLAGEPEQFF,TGCAGCGTGGTCGGACTAGCGGGAGAGCCTGAGCAGTTCTTC
TRBV29-1,NA,14,TRBJ2-1,TRBD2,CSATTSGRGGEQFF,TGCAGTGCAACGACTAGCGGGAGGGGCGGCGAGCAGTTCTTC
TRBV20-1,NA,14,TRBJ2-7,NA,CSARPSSGGGEQYF,TGCAGTGCTAGACCCTCTAGCGGAGGGGGCGAGCAGTACTTC
TRBV14,few,16,TRBJ2-6,NA,CASSYGTPSGANVLTF,TGTGCCAGCAGCTACGGGACGCCCTCTGGGGCCAACGTCCTGACTTTC
TRBV7-9,NA,16,TRBJ2-3,TRBD2,CASSSEGLAGHRYAYF,TGTGCCAGCAGCTCAGAGGGACTAGCGGGACACAGATACGCGTATTTT
TRBV9,NA,12,TRBJ2-3,TRBD1,CASSPQGTEAYF,TGTGCCAGCAGCCCCCAGGGGACAGAGGCGTATTTT
TRBV5-6,NA,14,TRBJ2-5,NA,CASSRAGQWETQYF,TGTGCCAGCAGCCGGGCGGGGCAATGGGAGACCCAGTACTTC
TRBV10-3,few,18,TRBJ2-6,TRBD1,CAISESGQTLSGANVLTF,TGTGCCATCAGTGAGTCGGGACAGACTCTTTCTGGGGCCAACGTCCTGACTTTC
TRBV3-1,many,14,TRBJ1-2,NA,CASSPGAWDYGYTF,TGTGCCAGCAGCCCTGGGGCTTGGGACTATGGCTACACCTTC
TRBV5-6,few,16,TRBJ2-1,TRBD1,CASSLELDREYNEQFF,TGTGCCAGCAGCTTGGAACTCGACAGGGAGTACAATGAGCAGTTCTTC
TRBV25-1,few,14,TRBJ2-5,TRBD1,CASRTMTGQETQYF,TGTGCCAGCAGAACAATGACAGGGCAAGAGACCCAGTACTTC
TRBV2,NA,14,TRBJ2-3,NA,CASSGPFGRRDAYF,TGTGCCAGCAGTGGGCCGTTCGGCCGCAGAGACGCGTATTTT
TRBV9,few,15,TRBJ1-2,NA,CASSRRQEGSYGYTF,TGTGCCAGCAGCCGTAGACAGGAGGGGAGCTATGGCTACACCTTC
TRBV7-9,NA,16,TRBJ2-7,NA,CASSLALGSDSDEQYF,TGTGCCAGCAGCTTAGCGCTGGGTAGCGACTCCGACGAGCAGTATTTC
TRBV18,NA,15,TRBJ2-7,NA,CASSSRLGDSYEQYF,TGTGCCAGCTCATCAAGACTAGGCGACTCCTACGAGCAGTACTTC
TRBV6-5,NA,14,TRBJ2-7,NA,CASSIGFWSYEQYF,TGTGCCAGCAGCATAGGGTTTTGGTCCTACGAGCAGTACTTC
TRBV5-6,many,15,TRBJ2-5,TRBD2,CASSLDAGRAETQYF,TGTGCCAGCAGCCTGGATGCCGGGAGGGCGGAGACCCAGTACTTC
TRBV12-3/TRBV12-4,NA,20,TRBJ2-3,TRBD2,CASSLGLAGDRILGTDTQYF,TGTGCCAGCAGTTTAGGACTAGCGGGAGATCGCATTCTCGGCACAGATACGCAGTATTTT
TRBV3-1,NA,15,TRBJ2-1,NA,CASSQGPGSAYEQFF,TGTGCCAGCAGCCAAGGACCGGGCTCCGCGTATGAGCAGTTCTTC
TRBV2,NA,14,TRBJ2-7,NA,CASSWGTESYEQYF,TGTGCCAGCAGTTGGGGGACGGAAAGCTACGAGCAGTACTTC
TRBV10-3,few,13,TRBJ2-5,NA,CAIRGGQLGTQYF,TGTGCCATCAGGGGGGGACAACTAGGGACCCAGTACTTC
TRBV7-9,NA,16,TRBJ2-1,TRBD1,CASSRPSGTVAWELFF,TGTGCCAGCAGCCGTCCATCCGGGACAGTGGCTTGGGAGCTGTTCTTC
TRBV29-1,NA,13,TRBJ1-1,TRBD1,CSVRDRGMAEVFF,TGCAGCGTGAGGGACAGGGGAATGGCTGAAGTTTTCTTT
TRBV10-3,few,15,TRBJ2-1,NA,CAISDGTASYNEQFF,TGTGCCATCAGTGACGGGACCGCCTCCTACAATGAGCAGTTCTTC